The 13 T cell receptor beta chains given below trace back to one sample, sequenced in a study of shared clonotypes between healthy human individuals. CD45RO-negative cells were positively selected for CCR7, leaving out terminally differentiated effector memory CD45RA+ cells. TCRdb's table, derived via immunoSEQ multiplex PCR, lists solely in-frame clones and lacks some. The sample holds some 1,900,000 clones; roughly 95% are singletons and the top ten take roughly 1%. The sequenced sample consisted of naive CD8+ T cells sorted from blood. The receptors come from a man between 18 and 35 years old in good health.

The J gene is TRBJ2-3, the V gene TRBV7-9; possibly TRBD1 for D (7 bases). There are 17 residues in the CDR3. Trimming took off 5 bases at V and 0 bases at J, with 18 bases between the two ends. The germline gives CDR1 SEHNR, CDR2 FQNEAQ (reference sequence). CDR3 DNA: TGTGCCAGCAGCCTCTTTCAGGGGGGCCCAAGCACAGATACGCAGTATTTT. It yields the protein CASSLFQGGPSTDTQYF.

Only one count was recorded for this clone. The V gene is TRBV10-3, the J gene TRBJ1-1, with a tentative D call TRBD1 (5 bases). V was cut by 7 bases and J by 4 bases, with 13 bases left in between. Germline V lookup: CDR1 ENHRY, CDR2 SYGVKD. The CDR3 covers 13 residues. The CDR3 nucleotides are TGTGCCATCACTGGGACCCAGGGCACTGAAGCTTTCTTT. It codes for CAITGTQGTEAFF.

V is TRBV4-1 and J is TRBJ2-5; 8 bases are a match to TRBD2. Per germline, CDR1 MGHRA and CDR2 YSYEKL. The CDR3 contains 15 residues. V shed 0 bases and J 6 bases; nucleotides not matched to a gene: 6. The CDR3 loop reads CASSQEYSGDKTQYF. CDR3 sequence (DNA): TGCGCCAGCAGCCAAGAGTATAGCGGGGACAAGACCCAGTACTTC.

The chain combines TRBV21-1 with TRBJ1-2. TRBV21-1 is an annotated pseudogene. This CDR3 has 15 residues. In DNA form, the CDR3 reads TGTGCCAGCAGCCCAAGAAAGGGCGGTGTCTATGGCTACACCTTC. As protein: CASSPRKGGVYGYTF.

The table lists this clone with a count of one. The CDR3: CASSPRPGQGPSEAFF. The CDR3 DNA sequence: TGTGCCAGCAGCCCCCGCCCGGGACAGGGCCCTTCTGAAGCTTTCTTT. The chain has TRBV7-9 and TRBJ1-1, with 9 nucleotides matching TRBD1. Trimming took 5 bases from V and 6 from J; bases not matched to a gene: 13. This CDR3 has 16 residues. The germline V gene has CDR1 SEHNR and CDR2 FQNEAQ (reference sequence).

This clone appeared once. This chain uses TRBV6-5 with TRBJ2-1; D might be TRBD2 (6 bases). Trimming cost V 0 bases and J 10 bases, with 13 bases left between them. CDR3 length equals 14 residues. The germline CDR1 and CDR2 sequences are MNHEY and SVGAGI. The CDR3 loop is CASSYSNPGDEQFF. The CDR3 region has the DNA TGTGCCAGCAGTTACTCGAATCCGGGAGACGAGCAGTTCTTC.

The chain employs TRBV9 and TRBJ2-1; 15 bases map to TRBD2. With 0 bases clipped from V and 10 bases from J, the junction kept 8 bases outside the gene matches. Germline CDR1 SGDLS, CDR2 YYNGEE. CDR3 size: 17 residues. The DNA for the CDR3 is TGTGCCAGCAGCGTAGCTTTGGGACTAGCGGGGGGTATCGAGCAGTTCTTC. Translation gives CASSVALGLAGGIEQFF.

The chain is built from TRBV9 and TRBJ2-1; D not resolved. V gave up 4 bases and J gave up 7 bases, with 18 bases separating them. The CDR3 is 15 amino acids. Looked up from germline, CDR1 is SGDLS and CDR2 is YYNGEE. CDR3 residues: CASSYETPPANEQFF. DNA of the CDR3: TGTGCCAGCAGCTATGAAACGCCCCCTGCAAATGAGCAGTTCTTC.

This chain links TRBV30 with TRBJ2-1; TRBD2 agrees at 7 bases. Trimming removed 0 bases from V and 8 bases from J; junction bases left unmatched: 4. The CDR3 sequence is 13 residues long. CDR1 and CDR2 (germline): GTSNPN, SVGIG (reference sequence). The CDR3: CAWSVTSVHEQFF. The CDR3 bases are TGTGCCTGGAGTGTTACTAGCGTGCATGAGCAGTTCTTC.

The chain couples TRBV30 to TRBJ1-2; D might be TRBD1 (5 bases). Germline assignment: CDR1 GTSNPN and CDR2 SVGIG (reference sequence). V dropped 2 bases and J dropped 2 bases, with 12 bases sitting between them. The CDR3 has 14 amino acids. CDR3 nucleotide sequence: TGTGCCTGGAGTACGGGACGGGGAAACTATGGCTACACCTTC. Translated: CAWSTGRGNYGYTF. Drawing the rest from reference TRBV30 and TRBJ1-2, the complete variable domain is SQTIHQWPATLVQPVGSPLSLECTVEGTSNPNLYWYRQAAGRGLQLLFYSVGIGQISSEVPQNLSASRPQDRQFILSSKKLLLSDSGFYLCAWSTGRGNYGYTFGSGTRLTVV.

Worth noting for this clone: Other nucleotide sequences in the sample specify the same CDR3. The chain uses TRBV2 and TRBJ1-1; no definite D call. CDR1 SNHLY and CDR2 FYNNEI come from the germline V gene. V lost 3 bases and J 3 bases, leaving 5 bases between the germline ends. There are 12 residues in the CDR3. The CDR3 coding sequence is TGTGCCAGCAGTGAGGAAGACACTGAAGCTTTCTTT. Amino acids: CASSEEDTEAFF.

The gene calls are TRBV19 and TRBJ1-3, with a tentative D call TRBD1 (6 bases). V lost 3 bases and J 1 base, leaving 13 bases between the germline ends. This CDR3 comprises 16 residues. The germline V gene encodes CDR1 LNHDA and CDR2 SQIVND (reference sequence). In DNA, the CDR3 is TGTGCCAGTAGTATGATGGGACATCTTTCTGGAAACACCATATATTTT. This codes for CASSMMGHLSGNTIYF.

The count of this clone is one. V usage is TRBV18 and J usage is TRBJ1-2; D gene uncertain. V gave up 2 bases and J gave up 10 bases, with 14 bases separating them. The germline V gene has CDR1 KGHSH and CDR2 LQKENI. The CDR3 contains 13 residues. The CDR3 reads CASSPGGPIDYTF. The CDR3 DNA follows: TGTGCCAGCTCACCAGGCGGCCCTATAGACTACACCTTC.